Below, one T cell receptor (beta chain) is given with its context. This clonotype was seen at least ten times. Its target antigen remains unknown. Per-base qualities were not stored, and no clone one base away is much larger. Counted from cysteine to phenylalanine, this CDR3 has 14 amino acids. Only the CDR3 DNA is retained, 42 bases long and in frame from the first base. V loses 0 bases, J loses 3 bases, and the germline ends lie 9 bases apart. The germline V gene specifies SGHDT as CDR1 and YYEEEE as CDR2. The sample originates from a study of T cells in Graves' hyperthyroidism and ophthalmopathy (dated by TCRdb to between 2018 and 2021). Regarding the complete study: Peripheral blood was sampled at the time of initial diagnosis, prior to any treatment. To identify distinguishing TCR V-J signatures, a discovery cohort of 100 or so patients was used, comprising some 45 with Graves' ophthalmopathy and around 57 with stable Graves' hyperthyroidism. Whether ophthalmopathy could be predicted prospectively was tested in an independent validation cohort made up of approximately 19 hyperthyroidism patients plus 17 patients who later progressed to ophthalmopathy. The 100 discovery patients were randomly divided into training and test sets at a 7:3 ratio. In more than 5 Graves' hyperthyroidism patients, the study also compared T-cell repertoires from thyroid tissue with T-cell repertoires from blood. After sampling, hyperthyroidism patients received methimazole starting at 30 mg daily, and ophthalmopathy patients received high-dose intravenous methylprednisolone. The paper describes TCR Vbeta CDR3 sequencing of around 130 peripheral blood samples, made up of 43 ophthalmopathy patients, around 78 hyperthyroidism patients and 17 progressor patients. General conclusions and limits of the study: Most expanded thyroid clonotypes (frequency above 0.001) were also detected in blood, suggesting blood repertoires may reflect thyroid immune responses. During validation, the model predicted progression to ophthalmopathy a median of approximately six months ahead of onset, with almost 71% sensitivity and around 73% specificity. A model built on a 13 V-J signature distinguished ophthalmopathy from stable hyperthyroidism, reaching about 88% sensitivity and approximately 83% specificity in cross-validation and 80%/75% in testing. Sample size was not statistically predetermined, and blinding of investigators to group allocation was not performed.

A patient counted as having stable Graves' hyperthyroidism if no progression to ophthalmopathy occurred over 18 months of follow-up. Hyperthyroidism patients were newly diagnosed, with disease duration under 2 months, and aged 18 to 65 years. Exclusion was applied to patients with uncontrolled infections, other autoimmune diseases, pregnancy or lactation. Diagnoses relied on clinical symptoms, serum thyroxine and TRAb, thyroid ultrasound and orbital computed tomography. PBMCs were isolated from about 9 ml of fresh peripheral blood by Ficoll-Paque density gradient centrifugation. Trizol reagent was used to extract total RNA, and RNA quality was then checked on an Agilent 2100 Bioanalyzer. The TCR beta CDR3 regions were amplified from RNA transcripts. The TCR CDR3 was subjected to a first round of RT-PCR using the HTBI primer set and the Qiagen OneStep RT-PCR kit. A second multiplex PCR round built the libraries, followed by size selection and purification. Libraries were sequenced paired-end with 100 bp reads on an Illumina HiSeq2000. The source study handled its data this way. SOAPnuke was used to process the raw data, throwing out any read that contained adapters or uncalled bases, had a mean Phred below 15, or lacked an exact constant-primer or identifier match. High-quality paired reads were merged using COPE v1.2.5, and each unique nucleotide sequence was defined as a clonotype. MiTCR v1.1 was used to align clonotypes to the IMGT TRBV, TRBD and TRBJ reference segments. The analysis included only V-J combinations with a frequency above 0.0001, which together covered roughly 99% of the repertoires. The TCS score was defined as the ratio of F50 (clonal expansion) to E x V (chaos), calculated using BLOSUM62-based TCRdist between CDR3 peptides within each V-J. Welch's t-statistics and random forest reduced roughly 530 V-J features to 13, which were used in a naive Bayes classifier (R e1071). TCRdb reprocessing: public reads trimmed at Q25 with fastp, clones called with MiXCR, in-frame beta chains kept. Under each unique CDR3 protein, matching rows form one entry showing the most common genes and DNA. The V and J calls here are based on TCRdb, not the publication. This sample lists some 510,000 distinct CDR3 sequences; less than 25% were detected once. In total, the top ten clones hold more than 20% of the sample.

The chain uses TRBV5-6 and TRBJ1-1; the D gene lacks a confident call. The receptor was derived from a man aged 18 to 35 with Graves' hyperthyroidism. The source material was blood. The DNA sequence is TGTGCCAGCAGCTTGGGACGCTCAGACACTGAAGCTTTCTTT. This codes for CASSLGRSDTEAFF.